This TCR beta chain was found in a study of CD8+ T cells in alopecia areata. RNA was isolated and reverse transcribed to cDNA, the sequencing template. Profiled with immunoSEQ multiplex PCR; TCRdb holds only in-frame clones, not every one. The sample consists of about 110,000 clones, roughly 50% of them appearing once. Study-level results: In scalp and blood during tofacitinib, many expanded lesional clones persisted. Within the top 100, expanded CD8+ clones significantly decreased with tofacitinib, as did scalp clonality. One nonresponder leaves baseline CD8+ expansion's link to response uncertain.

This clone was detected a few times. What it recognizes is unknown. The CDR3 totals 14 residues. The V gene lost 5 bases and the J gene lost 0 bases, with 11 bases spanning the gap. Germline CDR1 reads SQVTM; CDR2 reads ANQGSEA. The treatment was: oral pan-JAK inhibitor, 5-10 mg twice daily. Material: CD8+ T cells sorted from blood, obtained at week 24, from a patient treated with tofacitinib. The J gene is TRBJ1-3, the V gene TRBV29-1, with D perhaps TRBD1 (6 bases). The origin of this receptor is a human donor with alopecia areata. The CDR3 here is CSVPDSASGNTIYF. The DNA for the CDR3 is TGCAGCGTTCCGGACAGCGCCTCTGGAAACACCATATATTTT.